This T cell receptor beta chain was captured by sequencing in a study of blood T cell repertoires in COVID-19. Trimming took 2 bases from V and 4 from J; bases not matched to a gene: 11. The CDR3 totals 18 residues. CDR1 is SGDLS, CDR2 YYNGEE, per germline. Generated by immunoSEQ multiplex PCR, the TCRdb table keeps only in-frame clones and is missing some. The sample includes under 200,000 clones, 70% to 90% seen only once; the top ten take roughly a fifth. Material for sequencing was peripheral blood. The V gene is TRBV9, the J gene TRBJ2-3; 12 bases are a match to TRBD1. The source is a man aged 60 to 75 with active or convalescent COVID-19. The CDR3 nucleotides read TGTGCCAGCAGCGTGGATCCTCGGGGACAGGGGGCGGCAGATACGCAGTATTTT. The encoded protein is CASSVDPRGQGAADTQYF.